The 29 T cell receptor beta chains below all came from one sample that was sequenced in a study of cytomegalovirus exposure and HLA in healthy donors. The primer mix had 60 Vbeta and 13 Jbeta primers. Data came from immunoSEQ multiplex PCR; TCRdb stores just in-frame clones and leaves some out. This sample has roughly 120,000 clones, with about 61% found just once. Sequenced material: PBMCs. These receptor sequences come from a woman in her twenties or thirties in good health and CMV-seronegative.

The count of this clone is one. The chain combines TRBV25-1 with TRBJ2-7, with 9 bases aligning to TRBD1. The junction had 5 bases not matched to a gene; V was cut back by 5 bases and J by 6 bases. The CDR3 is 13 residues long. Germline CDR1 MGHDK, CDR2 SYGVNS. The CDR3 bases are TGTGCCAGCAGTCCCGGGACAGGGACCGAGCAGTACTTC. Translated, it gives CASSPGTGTEQYF.

The chain links TRBV9 to TRBJ1-1; possible D gene TRBD1, 6 bases. V dropped 4 bases and J dropped 1 base, with 14 bases sitting between them. Germline lookup yields CDR1 SGDLS and CDR2 YYNGEE. The CDR3 contains 15 residues. CDR3: CASSPSQGRNTEAFF. CDR3 coding DNA: TGTGCCAGCAGCCCCAGCCAGGGGAGGAACACTGAAGCTTTCTTT.

The rearrangement links TRBV6-6 to TRBJ1-6; TRBD1 might be the D (5 bases). CDR1 and CDR2 from the germline V gene are MNHNY and SVGAGI (reference sequence). With 0 bases removed from V and 4 bases from J, the gap between germline ends came to 10 bases. CDR3 length: 16 amino acids. The DNA for the CDR3 is TGTGCCAGCAGTTACTCAGACAGACTTTATAATTCACCCCTCCACTTT. It encodes CASSYSDRLYNSPLHF.

The chain carries TRBV4-1 and TRBJ2-7; D perhaps matches TRBD2 (7 bases). This CDR3 contains 18 residues. The germline CDR1 and CDR2 sequences are MGHRA and YSYEKL. The germline V and J ends were trimmed by 1 base and 3 bases, with 22 bases remaining between them. This CDR3 reads CASSQVLGRGAGVYEQYF. The CDR3, as DNA: TGCGCCAGCAGCCAAGTCCTAGGTCGGGGGGCAGGTGTCTACGAGCAGTACTTC.

The rearrangement uses TRBV5-4 and TRBJ2-3; 7 bases are shared with TRBD2. V lost 4 bases to trimming and J lost 2 bases; unmatched junction nucleotides: 10. CDR3 size: 16 residues. Germline CDR1 reads SGHNT; CDR2 reads YYREEE (reference sequence). The CDR3 bases are TGTGCCAGCAGCCCCGGGACTAATAGGGACACAGATACGCAGTATTTT. Translating gives CASSPGTNRDTDTQYF.

This clone came up a few times. The CDR3 coding sequence is TGTGCCAGCAGGAAACAGGGGGCCAATCAGCCCCAGCATTTT. Amino acids: CASRKQGANQPQHF. V is TRBV27 and J is TRBJ1-5, with 9 bases aligning to TRBD1. V was clipped by 6 bases and J by 3 bases; unmatched bases: 3. This CDR3 has 14 amino acids. CDR1 MNHEY and CDR2 SMNVEV come from the germline V gene (reference sequence).

The V call is TRBV10-3, the J call TRBJ2-1; no definite D call. The CDR3 loop spans 12 amino acids. Trimming removed 2 bases at V and 3 bases at J, with 2 bases between. The germline CDR1 and CDR2 sequences are ENHRY and SYGVKD. CDR3 sequence: CAISERYNEQFF. The CDR3 DNA sequence: TGTGCCATCAGTGAGCGCTACAATGAGCAGTTCTTC.

CDR3 sequence: CASSLGGRAYEQYF. CDR3 nucleotide sequence: TGTGCCAGCAGCTTGGGAGGCAGGGCCTACGAGCAGTACTTC. This chain joins TRBV5-6 and TRBJ2-5, with D possibly being TRBD1 (5 bases). The J call is doubtful: the DNA matches TRBJ2-7 better. Germline values: CDR1 SGHDT, CDR2 YYEEEE. CDR3 length: 14 residues.

The chain is built from TRBV15 and TRBJ2-1, with 14 nucleotides matching TRBD2. The CDR3 is 15 residues long. V shed 3 bases, J shed 6 bases, and the junction held 1 base outside the gene matches. Germline CDR1 LNHNV, CDR2 YYDKDF (reference sequence). As DNA, the CDR3 is TGTGCCACCAGCAGGGGGACTAGCGGGGGCAATGAGCAGTTCTTC. Translating gives CATSRGTSGGNEQFF. Variable domain in full (rest from reference TRBV15 and TRBJ2-1): DAMVIQNPRYQVTQFGKPVTLSCSQTLNHNVMYWYQQKSSQAPKLLFHYYDKDFNNEADTPDNFQSRRPNTSFCFLDIRSPGLGDTAMYLCATSRGTSGGNEQFFGPGTRLTVL.

This clone was observed once. J is TRBJ2-7 and V is TRBV10-3; the match to TRBD2 covers 8 bases. Germline trimming cut 6 bases from V and 3 bases from J; bases unmatched to any gene: 10. Germline CDR1 reads ENHRY; CDR2 reads SYGVKD. The CDR3 sequence is 15 residues long. CDR3 nucleotide sequence: TGTGCCATCAGGGACAGCCTAGCGGGTTACTACGAGCAGTACTTC. This gives the protein CAIRDSLAGYYEQYF.

The rearrangement uses TRBV18 and TRBJ2-7; 7 bases agree with TRBD1. Germline CDR1 reads KGHSH; CDR2 reads LQKENI. J was trimmed by 7 bases and V by 6 bases; bases with no gene match: 9. The CDR3 covers 13 residues. CDR3 sequence reads: CASSLRQGEEQYF. CDR3 in DNA: TGTGCCAGCTCCCTACGACAGGGAGAAGAGCAGTACTTC.

This rearrangement joins TRBV5-1 to TRBJ1-2; 7 bases match TRBD1. The CDR3 runs to 13 residues. Per the germline V gene, CDR1 is SGHRS and CDR2 is YFSETQ. With 4 bases clipped from V and 5 bases from J, the junction kept 5 bases outside the gene matches. CDR3 sequence: CASSEGQQYGYTF. DNA of the CDR3: TGCGCCAGCAGCGAGGGACAGCAGTATGGCTACACCTTC.

This clone has a handful of counts. V gene TRBV6-1 combines with J gene TRBJ2-7, with TRBD2 identical over 12 bases. CDR1 is MNHNS, CDR2 SASEGT, per germline. The CDR3 consists of 15 residues. V was pared by 4 bases and J by 0 bases, with 1 base of the junction left unmatched. The CDR3 loop reads CASSGGLAGSYEQYF. The CDR3 DNA sequence: TGTGCCAGCAGTGGGGGACTAGCGGGCTCCTACGAGCAGTACTTC.

This clone occurred a few times. The chain uses TRBV9 and TRBJ2-1; TRBD2 is a possible D gene (5 bases). CDR3 length: 14 residues. Germline V gene sequence: CDR1 SGDLS, CDR2 YYNGEE. Trimming shortened V by 4 bases and J by 7 bases, and 15 bases separated the two germline ends. CDR3 region: CASSFGLEKNEQFF. Here the CDR3 DNA reads TGTGCCAGCAGCTTCGGACTGGAAAAGAATGAGCAGTTCTTC.

This clone appeared a few times. V gene TRBV15 combines with J gene TRBJ2-2; D gene unclear. Looked up from germline, CDR1 is LNHNV and CDR2 is YYDKDF (reference sequence). V lost 5 bases and J 1 base, leaving 8 bases between the germline ends. The CDR3 is 14 residues long. In nucleotides, the CDR3 is TGTGCCACCAGCCCCGGTTGGAACACCGGGGAGCTGTTTTTT. Translated: CATSPGWNTGELFF.

This chain uses TRBV28 with TRBJ2-2, with 12 bases lining up with TRBD2. The V gene end was trimmed by 2 bases and the J gene end by 0 bases; junction bases not matched to a gene: 13. The CDR3 has 21 amino acids. The germline V gene has CDR1 MDHEN and CDR2 SYDVKM. This CDR3 reads CASSLGFGLAGRYSNTGELFF. In nucleotides, the CDR3 is TGTGCCAGCAGTTTAGGATTCGGACTAGCGGGGAGGTATTCGAACACCGGGGAGCTGTTTTTT.

This clone showed up just a few times. This rearrangement joins TRBV5-5 to TRBJ1-1; D is unresolved. Deletions cut 4 bases from V and 1 base from J, with 11 bases between. Germline CDR1 SGHKS, CDR2 YYEKEE (reference sequence). The length of the CDR3 is 14 residues. CDR3: CASSGSRGNTEAFF. CDR3 nucleotides: TGTGCCAGCAGCGGCAGCCGGGGGAACACTGAAGCTTTCTTT.

The chain has TRBV2 and TRBJ1-5; D is ambiguous. The CDR3 is 13 residues long. Trimming stripped 3 bases from V and 6 bases from J, with 9 bases between. The germline gives CDR1 SNHLY, CDR2 FYNNEI. The CDR3 DNA reads as TGTGCCAGCAGTGACTGGTCAGGTCAGCCCCAGCATTTT. Amino acid sequence: CASSDWSGQPQHF. The full variable domain, in which reference TRBV2 and TRBJ1-5 provide the parts outside the CDR3, is EPEVTQTPSHQVTQMGQEVILRCVPISNHLYFYWYRQILGQKVEFLVSFYNNEISEKSEIFDDQFSVERPDGSNFTLKIRSTKLEDSAMYFCASSDWSGQPQHFGDGTRLSIL.

The rearrangement uses TRBV6-1 and TRBJ1-1; 8 bases are a match to TRBD1. In germline, CDR1 is MNHNS, CDR2 SASEGT. This CDR3 has 13 residues. Losses at the gene ends were 7 bases for V and 4 bases for J; bases not matched to a gene: 5. CDR3 protein: CASISGGPTEAFF. Here the CDR3 DNA reads TGTGCCAGCATCTCAGGGGGCCCCACTGAAGCTTTCTTT.

This clone was counted only a few times. The chain recombines TRBV19 with TRBJ2-3; 9 bases are a match to TRBD2. The CDR3 runs to 15 residues. Germline CDR1 LNHDA, CDR2 SQIVND (reference sequence). Germline trimming cut 4 bases from V and 2 bases from J; bases unmatched to any gene: 4. The CDR3 bases are TGTGCCAGTAGTACCTGGACTAGCGTCACAGATACGCAGTATTTT. It codes for CASSTWTSVTDTQYF.

This clone was counted a few times. The chain links TRBV9 to TRBJ2-5, with a possible D match to TRBD1 (6 bases). Germline-derived CDR1 and CDR2 are SGDLS and YYNGEE. The V end lost 4 bases, the J end lost 3 bases, and 10 bases lay between the germline ends. The CDR3 totals 13 residues. The CDR3 is CASSTGLEETQYF. CDR3 sequence (DNA): TGTGCCAGCAGCACAGGGTTAGAAGAGACCCAGTACTTC.

The chain combines TRBV7-2 with TRBJ2-1, with TRBD2 matching 7 bases. The CDR3 totals 14 residues. After removal of 3 bases from V and 2 bases from J, the junction contained 1 base not matched to a gene. The V gene's germline CDR1 is SGHTA and CDR2 FQGNSA. The CDR3 DNA reads TGTGCCAGCAGCTTTGGGGGGGCCTACAATGAGCAGTTCTTC. Protein product: CASSFGGAYNEQFF.

V and J are TRBV5-1 and TRBJ2-1; the match to TRBD2 covers 13 bases. CDR3 size: 14 residues. The V segment lost 4 bases and the J segment 7 bases; nucleotides outside the gene matches: 2. CDR1 is SGHRS and CDR2 is YFSETQ in the germline V gene. The CDR3: CASSEGLAGNEQFF. DNA of the CDR3: TGCGCCAGCAGCGAGGGACTAGCGGGAAATGAGCAGTTCTTC.

This clone was seen a handful of times. The chain links TRBV11-2 to TRBJ2-5, with D perhaps TRBD2 (5 bases). V lost 5 bases to trimming and J lost 2 bases, with 15 bases between them. The V gene's germline CDR1 is SGHAT and CDR2 FQNNGV. The CDR3 extends over 15 amino acids. CDR3: CASSGGVGYQETQYF. CDR3 nucleotides: TGTGCCAGCAGCGGAGGCGTGGGGTATCAAGAGACCCAGTACTTC.

The rearrangement links TRBV13 to TRBJ1-5; D remains unclear. Germline values: CDR1 PRHDT, CDR2 FYEKMQ (reference sequence). V lost 0 bases, J lost 5 bases, and 8 bases lay in between. The CDR3 loop spans 14 amino acids. Written as DNA, the CDR3 is TGTGCCAGCAGCTTAGGCGGGGTTGATCAGCCCCAGCATTTT. Its protein product is CASSLGGVDQPQHF.

This clone was found a few times. The chain couples TRBV5-8 to TRBJ1-4, with 7 bases fitting TRBD1. CDR1 SGHTS and CDR2 YDEGEE come from the germline V gene. Trimming removed 5 bases from V and 6 bases from J; junction bases left unmatched: 7. The CDR3 totals 14 residues. The CDR3 protein is CASRRDRAYEKLFF. Here the CDR3 DNA reads TGTGCCAGCAGGCGAGACAGGGCGTATGAAAAACTGTTTTTT.

The V gene is TRBV2, the J gene TRBJ2-7; 11 nucleotides line up with TRBD2. J was trimmed by 6 bases and V by 5 bases; bases with no gene match: 6. This CDR3 has 14 amino acids. The V gene's germline CDR1 is SNHLY and CDR2 FYNNEI. The CDR3 region has the DNA TGTGCCAGCAGTTCTAGACTAGCGGGGATCGAGCAGTACTTC. Translated, it gives CASSSRLAGIEQYF.

This sequence joins TRBV9 and TRBJ2-5, with a weak D call TRBD2 (5 bases). In germline, CDR1 is SGDLS, CDR2 YYNGEE. The length of the CDR3 is 15 residues. V lost 4 bases, J lost 4 bases, and 17 bases lay in between. The CDR3 protein is CASSTSGVPGETQYF. DNA for the CDR3: TGTGCCAGCAGCACTAGTGGGGTCCCGGGAGAGACCCAGTACTTC.

The V and J genes are TRBV18 and TRBJ2-2; D unresolved. This CDR3 is 16 amino acids long. The germline V and J ends were trimmed by 2 bases and 1 base, with 11 bases remaining between them. Germline V gene lookup returns CDR1 KGHSH and CDR2 LQKENI. CDR3 in amino acids: CASSPSNSRNTGELFF. CDR3 DNA sequence: TGTGCCAGCTCACCATCAAATTCTAGGAACACCGGGGAGCTGTTTTTT.